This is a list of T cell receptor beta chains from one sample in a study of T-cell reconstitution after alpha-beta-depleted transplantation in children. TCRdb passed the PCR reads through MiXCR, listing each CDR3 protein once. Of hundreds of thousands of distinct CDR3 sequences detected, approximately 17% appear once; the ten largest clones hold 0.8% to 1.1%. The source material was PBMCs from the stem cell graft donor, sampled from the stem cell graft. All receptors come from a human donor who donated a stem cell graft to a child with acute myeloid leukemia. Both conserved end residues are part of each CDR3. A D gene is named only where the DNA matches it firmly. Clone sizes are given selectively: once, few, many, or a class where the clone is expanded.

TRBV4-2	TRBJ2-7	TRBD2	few	TGTGCCAGCAGCCAAAACCGACTAGCGGGGGGGGATCCTCCCTACGAGCAGTACTTC	CASSQNRLAGGDPPYEQYF
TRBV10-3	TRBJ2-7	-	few	TGTGCCATCAGTGAGGCTACGTGGGACGAGCAGTACTTC	CAISEATWDEQYF
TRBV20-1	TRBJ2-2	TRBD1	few	TGCAGTGCTAGGTCCAGGGGGCATAACACCGGGGAGCTGTTTTTT	CSARSRGHNTGELFF
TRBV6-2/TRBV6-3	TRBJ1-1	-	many	TGTGCCATCACGCCAAGATCGGTGAACACTGAAGCTTTCTTT	CAITPRSVNTEAFF
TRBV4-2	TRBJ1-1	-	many	TGTGCCAGCAGCCAAGTTGAGCGGAACACTGAAGCTTTCTTT	CASSQVERNTEAFF
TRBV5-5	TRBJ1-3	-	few	TGTGCCAGCAGCTTGCCAGGCCGCTCTGGAAACACCATATATTTT	CASSLPGRSGNTIYF
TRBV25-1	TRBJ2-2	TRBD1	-	TGTGCCAGCAGTGAACTCGCGACAGGGAAGGGGACCGGGGAGCTGTTTTTT	CASSELATGKGTGELFF
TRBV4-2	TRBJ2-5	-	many	TGTGCCAGCAGCCAAGTAAAACAGCAAGAGACCCAGTACTTC	CASSQVKQQETQYF
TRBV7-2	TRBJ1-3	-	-	TGTGCCAGCAGCTTCACCCATGACCCCTCTGGAAACACCATATATTTT	CASSFTHDPSGNTIYF
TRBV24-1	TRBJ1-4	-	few	TGTGCCACCAGTGATAACGGTGGGCTAAAACTGTTTTTT	CATSDNGGLKLFF
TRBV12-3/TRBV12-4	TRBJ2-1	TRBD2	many	TGTGCCAGCAGTTTATACCCTAGCGGAATCTCGATTTTC	CASSLYPSGISIF
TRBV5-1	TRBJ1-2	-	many	TGCGCCAGCAGCTTACCGGGAGAATCGGATGGCTACACCTTC	CASSLPGESDGYTF
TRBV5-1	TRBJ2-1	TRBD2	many	TGCGCCAGCAGCTGGATTAAGCGGGGGGACGGAGAGCAGTTCTTC	CASSWIKRGDGEQFF
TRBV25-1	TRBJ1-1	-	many	TGTGCCAGCAGTGATCAGGGAGAAGCTTTCTTT	CASSDQGEAFF
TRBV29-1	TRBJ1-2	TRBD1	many	TGCAGCGCCCTGGACAGGCCGGGCTATGGCTACACCTTC	CSALDRPGYGYTF
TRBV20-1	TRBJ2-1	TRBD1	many	TGCAGTGCTAGTCCAGGGGGCACGTACAATGAGCAGTTCTTC	CSASPGGTYNEQFF